Described below is a single TCR beta chain sequence and its context. This clonotype was observed many times. Its antigen remains unidentified. The input lacks base qualities; no much larger clone sits a single base away. V loses 4 bases of germline sequence and J loses 0 bases, and the interval between the two ends is 7 bases. The CDR3, from cysteine to phenylalanine, totals 13 residues. Solely the CDR3 DNA is kept, with 39 bases framed from the first base. T cells were expanded from blood mononuclear cells with anti-CD3 antibody OKT3 or CD3/CD28 Dynabeads for 3 to 4 days. The culture conditions for expanded T cells were RPMI 1640 plus 10% fetal bovine serum, recombinant human IL-2 (100 IU/ml) and IL-7 (5 ng/ml). Cocultures combined some 50,000 normal T cells with some 50,000 target cells and bispecific antibody in approximately 100 ul, incubated more than 15 hours at 37°C. Each bispecific antibody was composed of two single-chain variable fragments, which were expressed in a single-chain diabody format with a His tag. The effector T cells were obtained from healthy human donors, with peripheral blood mononuclear cells isolated from leukapheresis samples by Ficoll density gradient centrifugation.

The sample comes from a study of beta chain bispecific antibodies for T cell cancers (dated by TCRdb to 2020 to 2023). Study-wide context: Healthy donor T cells were cocultured with T cell leukemia lines and bispecific antibodies, then TRBV sequencing of surviving cells measured the depletion of each TRBV family. On the cell surface, TRBV12 (TRBV12-3) was expressed by Jurkat cells, whereas TRBV5-5 was expressed by HPB-ALL cells.

Unique molecular identifier barcodes were built into the libraries and used for clonotype quantification. Qiagen AllPrep DNA/RNA Micro kits were used to isolate total RNA, and an Agilent TapeStation was used to check RNA quality. TCR beta libraries were built by 5' RACE: cDNA synthesis followed by two PCR steps using TCR beta constant-region gene-specific primers. Sequencing of the TCR beta libraries was performed on an Illumina MiSeq platform. The paper's processing steps were these. Reads were processed with MIGEC, MiXCR and VDJtools. The frequency of each clonotype was calculated as the fraction of all unique molecular identifiers in the sample that belonged to that clonotype. Nonfunctional TRBV genes classified in IMGT as pseudogenes or open reading frames, for example TRBV1, TRBV12-1 and TRBV21, were left out. In TCRdb, the public reads were trimmed at Q25 with fastp and aligned with MiXCR, with productive beta chains retained. Entries are consolidated by CDR3 protein sequence, retaining the most common genes and DNA. These V and J calls derive from TCRdb rather than the authors' analysis. The sample table records about 20,000 distinct CDR3 sequences; over 2.5% of these occur just once. About 30% of the sample belongs to the ten largest clones.

Points the paper makes about the study in general: Cross-reactivity of the anti-TRBV5-5 antibody with TRBV5-6 was attributed to high sequence similarity between the two genes. Leukemia cell line cells were mixed with normal T cells in each sequenced sample, and most of the targeted TRBV signal was derived from the leukemia cells rather than from the normal T cells.

Source material: healthy donor T cells cultured with leukemia cells. The TCR sequence derives from a human donor in good health. Some clones in this sample may be carry-over from other donors' samples. The rearrangement joined TRBV12-3 or TRBV12-4 to TRBJ2-7; confidence is insufficient to name the D gene. The DNA sequence follows: TGTGCCAGCAGTTCAGACACCTCCTACGAGCAGTACTTC. This sequence encodes CASSSDTSYEQYF.